The 7 T cell receptor beta chains given below trace back to one sample, sequenced in a study of CD8 T cells in Susac syndrome. With random hexamers, roughly 0.5 to 1 ug RNA was reverse transcribed. MiXCR, run by TCRdb on the immunoSEQ multiplex PCR reads, gives a single entry per CDR3 protein. Found here are some 300,000 distinct CDR3 sequences, approximately 90% of them singletons; the top ten hold around 0.18%. Sequenced material: CD8+ T cells from PBMCs. All receptors come from a human donor with multiple sclerosis.

A single count supports this clonotype. The V gene is TRBV9, the J gene TRBJ1-2; a possible D gene is TRBD1 (6 bases). Deletions cut 4 bases from V and 8 bases from J, with 18 bases between. Per the germline V gene, CDR1 is SGDLS and CDR2 is YYNGEE. CDR3 length equals 14 residues. In DNA form, the CDR3 reads TGTGCCAGCAGCCCCCGACAGGATAGCTACGGCTACACCTTC. As protein: CASSPRQDSYGYTF.

The rearrangement uses TRBV4-2 and TRBJ2-7; 8 nucleotides line up with TRBD1. V gave up 1 base and J gave up 2 bases; unmatched junction bases: 4. Germline V gene data show CDR1 as LGHNA and CDR2 as YNFKEQ. The CDR3 runs to 15 residues. DNA of the CDR3: TGTGCCAGCAGCCAAGGCAGGGGGCTCCCCTACGAGCAGTACTTC. This gives the protein CASSQGRGLPYEQYF.

This clonotype came up once. This chain links TRBV27 with TRBJ2-1; 7 bases agree with TRBD2. With 4 bases clipped from V and 3 bases from J, the junction kept 12 bases outside the gene matches. Germline lookup yields CDR1 MNHEY and CDR2 SMNVEV (reference sequence). This CDR3 region has 17 residues. DNA for the CDR3: TGTGCCAGCAGTTCCTCCTTCCTAGGACTAGGCTACAATGAGCAGTTCTTC. Residues: CASSSSFLGLGYNEQFF.

V and J are TRBV20-1 and TRBJ2-7; 8 bases align to TRBD1. Losses at the gene ends were 3 bases for V and 4 bases for J; bases not matched to a gene: 8. The germline CDR1 and CDR2 sequences are DFQATT and SNEGSKA (reference sequence). The CDR3 runs to 14 residues. CDR3 region: CSARSVDRDYEQYF. In DNA form, the CDR3 reads TGCAGTGCTAGGTCTGTGGACAGGGATTACGAGCAGTACTTC.

This chain connects TRBV5-5 to TRBJ2-1; possible D gene TRBD1, 6 bases. This CDR3 contains 16 residues. V shed 4 bases and J shed 0 bases, with 14 bases lying between them. From germline, CDR1 is SGHKS and CDR2 YYEKEE (reference sequence). The CDR3 DNA reads TGTGCCAGCAGCACAGGGTCCCAACCCTCCTACAATGAGCAGTTCTTC. Protein: CASSTGSQPSYNEQFF.

The rearrangement links TRBV24-1 to TRBJ2-2, with D possibly being TRBD1 (5 bases). The CDR3 spans 14 residues. Per the germline V gene, CDR1 is KGHDR and CDR2 is SFDVKD. Trimming shortened V by 4 bases and J by 6 bases, and 11 bases separated the two germline ends. CDR3 residues: CATSEARAAGELFF. CDR3 DNA: TGTGCCACCAGTGAAGCCAGGGCCGCCGGGGAGCTGTTTTTT.

This CDR3 is CASSWERDRGTDTQYF. The CDR3 DNA is TGCGCCAGCAGCTGGGAACGGGACAGGGGCACAGATACGCAGTATTTT. The chain is built from TRBV5-1 and TRBJ2-3; 9 bases match TRBD1. V was clipped by 3 bases and J by 1 base; unmatched bases: 6. The CDR3 length is 16 residues. CDR1 is SGHRS, CDR2 YFSETQ, per germline.